This TCR beta chain was captured by sequencing in a study of identical twins. The donor group consisted entirely of healthy Caucasians. The V segment lost 0 bases and the J segment 1 base; nucleotides outside the gene matches: 5. This CDR3 is built from 17 residues. Study-wide findings and caveats: Conclusions leaned on cross-sectional statistical analysis and did not track the same donors over time. Sequences that were beta out-of-frame showed weaker excess twin sharing. Invariant MAIT and iNKT cells are populations that could partly confound zero-insertion analyses.

In the case of this clonotype: Its cognate antigen is unknown.

MiXCR was run by TCRdb on the 5' RACE reads, yielding one entry per CDR3 protein. In the table there are hundreds of thousands of distinct CDR3 sequences, less than 7% of which are singletons. This chain uses TRBV12-3 or TRBV12-4 with TRBJ2-2; TRBD2 agrees at 7 bases. The sequencing input was naive T cells sorted from blood. The sequence was collected from a man aged 18 to 29 in good health. The CDR3 reads CASSLAVTSENTGELFF. In nucleotides, the CDR3 is TGTGCCAGCAGTTTAGCGGTCACTAGCGAGAACACCGGGGAGCTGTTTTTT.